This T cell receptor (beta chain) was recovered during a study of T cell repertoires in cytomegalovirus infection. Overall study: Selection of CMV epitopes for the study included recently identified HLA-C-restricted and well-studied HLA-B-restricted ones. Both CMV infection and a matching HLA type were indicated by public TCR beta signatures.

CDR3 length equals 16 residues. The germline gives CDR1 SEHNR, CDR2 FQNEAQ (reference sequence). V gave up 6 bases and J gave up 0 bases, with 12 bases separating them. Only a few counts were recorded for this clonotype. The antigen is unknown. MiXCR, applied by TCRdb to the reads, yields one record per CDR3 protein. The table lists about 500,000 distinct CDR3 sequences, 30% to 35% of them singletons. Points from the study as a whole: There were HLA-C-restricted CMV-specific TCR beta clonotypes dominating the ex vivo response. Cumulative public TCR beta family frequency identified CMV carriers with the relevant HLA.

The source material was cultured PBMCs, sampled from culture after CMV antigen stimulation. The chain employs TRBV7-9 and TRBJ2-6, with D possibly TRBD2 on 5 matching bases. This clonotype was obtained from a human donor in good health (CMV status not recorded). Some clones in this sample may be carry-over from other donors' samples. The CDR3 DNA reads as TGTGCCAGCAGTCATAGAGGGATCTCTGGGGCCAACGTCCTGACTTTC. It encodes CASSHRGISGANVLTF.